The entry that follows covers one TCR beta chain sequence. Its antigen is currently unknown. V gave up 3 bases and J gave up 1 base, with 12 bases separating them. The CDR3 is 15 amino acids. Germline CDR1 reads MGHDK; CDR2 reads SYGVNS. TCRdb's table, derived via immunoSEQ multiplex PCR, lists solely in-frame clones and lacks some. The data hold 50,000 to 65,000 clones, with over 75% observed a single time. This record comes from a study of OX40 agonist ivuxolimab in advanced cancers. For the study at large: Patients in the trial were receiving intravenous ivuxolimab every 2 weeks, at doses of 0.01 to 10 mg/kg. General study findings and limits: At 0.1 to 3.0 mg/kg and by week 6, CD4+ and CD8+ T cells in the blood had expanded clonally. Nonresponders included some who also had low normalized T-cell clonal expansion.

Sequences were derived from CD4+ or CD8+ T cells sorted from blood, sampled in a trial of the OX40 agonist ivuxolimab. The receptor was derived from an adult with an advanced solid tumor such as melanoma, head and neck, liver or kidney cancer. The rearrangement links TRBV25-1 to TRBJ1-2, with unresolved D. The chain's CDR3 is CASSEGGADNYGYTF. The CDR3, as DNA: TGTGCCAGCAGTGAGGGAGGAGCAGATAACTATGGCTACACCTTC.